This TCR beta chain was identified in a study of CD8+CD57+ T cells in acquired aplastic anemia. Template material for TCR beta VDJ and CDR3 profiling consisted of genomic DNA. TCRdb recomputed calls from the reads with MiXCR, one row per CDR3 protein. The sample holds 450,000 to 600,000 distinct CDR3 sequences, more than 25% seen once. Regarding this clonotype: Its antigen remains unidentified.

Study outcomes and limitations: Patients and controls turned out to have some 30 CD8+ CDR3 sequences in common.

V dropped 5 bases and J dropped 0 bases, with 14 bases sitting between them. The germline V gene encodes CDR1 MNHNS and CDR2 SASEGT. The CDR3 runs 15 residues. CD8+CD57+ cell expansion had been shown by flow cytometry in patients chosen for sequencing. Sequencing input: sorted CD4+, CD8+, or CD8+CD57+ T cells (not recorded which) from PBMCs. This rearrangement joins TRBV6-1 to TRBJ2-7; tentatively, D is TRBD2 (6 bases). This receptor was taken from a human donor with aplastic anemia. The CDR3 sequence: CASSLRGLSSYEQYF. CDR3 bases: TGTGCCAGCAGTCTCCGGGGGTTGAGCTCCTACGAGCAGTACTTC.